This is a list of T cell receptor beta chains from one sample in a study of OX40 agonist ivuxolimab in advanced cancers. Generated by immunoSEQ multiplex PCR, the TCRdb table keeps only in-frame clones and is missing some. The table shows some 57,000 clones, with 92% occurring only once. The starting material was CD4+ or CD8+ T cells sorted from blood, obtained in a trial of the OX40 agonist ivuxolimab. The receptors come from an adult with an advanced solid tumor such as melanoma, head and neck, liver or kidney cancer. Both conserved end residues are part of each CDR3. The order of the fields is J gene, clone size, D gene, V gene, CDR3 length, CDR3 DNA, CDR3 protein. D genes are given only for firm matches. Only part of the rows carry a size: once, few, many, or a class if the clone is expanded.

J gene: TRBJ1-1; clone size: once; D gene: -; V gene: TRBV28; CDR3 length: 15; CDR3 DNA: TGTGCCAGCAGTTCTATCAACGAGGGGAACACTGAAGCTTTCTTT; CDR3 protein: CASSSINEGNTEAFF
J gene: TRBJ2-5; clone size: -; D gene: TRBD1; V gene: TRBV4-1; CDR3 length: 15; CDR3 DNA: TGCGCCAGCAGCCAAGCTACAGGGGAGCAAGAGACCCAGTACTTC; CDR3 protein: CASSQATGEQETQYF
J gene: TRBJ2-2; clone size: -; D gene: TRBD1; V gene: TRBV28; CDR3 length: 18; CDR3 DNA: TGTGCCAGCAGTAACAGGGGGCCATACCAAAAGAACACCGGGGAGCTGTTTTTT; CDR3 protein: CASSNRGPYQKNTGELFF
J gene: TRBJ2-7; clone size: -; D gene: TRBD2; V gene: TRBV6-5; CDR3 length: 16; CDR3 DNA: TGTGCCAGCAGTTACTCCCGGACTAGCGGGGCCCACGAGCAGTACTTC; CDR3 protein: CASSYSRTSGAHEQYF
J gene: TRBJ1-2; clone size: -; D gene: -; V gene: TRBV6-5; CDR3 length: 14; CDR3 DNA: TGTGCCAGCAGTTACTCGCCCGACAGTGTTTGGGGCACCTTC; CDR3 protein: CASSYSPDSVWGTF
J gene: TRBJ1-1; clone size: -; D gene: TRBD1; V gene: TRBV7-8; CDR3 length: 15; CDR3 DNA: TGTGCCAGCAGCTCCGGACAGGGGGCGAACACTGAAGCTTTCTTT; CDR3 protein: CASSSGQGANTEAFF
J gene: TRBJ2-3; clone size: once; D gene: TRBD2; V gene: TRBV4-3; CDR3 length: 16; CDR3 DNA: TGCGCCAGCAGCCAAGCGACTAGCGGGGGTACAGATACGCAGTATTTT; CDR3 protein: CASSQATSGGTDTQYF
J gene: TRBJ2-1; clone size: -; D gene: -; V gene: TRBV4-1; CDR3 length: 15; CDR3 DNA: TGCGCCAGCAGCCAAAGTGAGGATGGCTACAATGAGCAGTTCTTC; CDR3 protein: CASSQSEDGYNEQFF
J gene: TRBJ2-1; clone size: -; D gene: TRBD2; V gene: TRBV27; CDR3 length: 15; CDR3 DNA: TGTGCCAGCACTCAACTAGCGGGAGTCTACAATGAGCAGTTCTTC; CDR3 protein: CASTQLAGVYNEQFF
J gene: TRBJ1-1; clone size: -; D gene: TRBD1; V gene: TRBV30; CDR3 length: 15; CDR3 DNA: TGTGCCTGGAGTGCAGGGACAGGGGTGAACACTGAAGCTTTCTTT; CDR3 protein: CAWSAGTGVNTEAFF
J gene: TRBJ1-2; clone size: -; D gene: -; V gene: TRBV5-5; CDR3 length: 16; CDR3 DNA: TGTGCCAGCAGCTTGGTGTTCGAAGGAACAGGTTTTGGCTACACCTTC; CDR3 protein: CASSLVFEGTGFGYTF
J gene: TRBJ1-1; clone size: -; D gene: -; V gene: TRBV28; CDR3 length: 13; CDR3 DNA: TGTGCCAGCAGTTTTAGGCCGGCGACTGAAGCTTTCTTT; CDR3 protein: CASSFRPATEAFF
J gene: TRBJ2-1; clone size: -; D gene: -; V gene: TRBV16; CDR3 length: 11; CDR3 DNA: TGTGCCAGCAGCCAAGGGGGTGAGCAGTTCTTC; CDR3 protein: CASSQGGEQFF
J gene: TRBJ2-1; clone size: -; D gene: -; V gene: TRBV7-9; CDR3 length: 13; CDR3 DNA: TGTGCCAGCCGGGGTGCTCTCAACAATGAGCAGTTCTTC; CDR3 protein: CASRGALNNEQFF
J gene: TRBJ2-7; clone size: -; D gene: -; V gene: TRBV5-5; CDR3 length: 13; CDR3 DNA: TGTGCCAGCAGCTTGGAGGCAGACTACGAGCAGTACTTC; CDR3 protein: CASSLEADYEQYF
J gene: TRBJ1-3; clone size: -; D gene: -; V gene: TRBV30; CDR3 length: 12; CDR3 DNA: TGTGCCTGGAGTACCCCCTCGAACAAGCGCCAGTTT; CDR3 protein: CAWSTPSNKRQF
J gene: TRBJ1-5; clone size: once; D gene: -; V gene: TRBV30; CDR3 length: 14; CDR3 DNA: TGTGCCTGGAGTGAGGGACCGACCAATCAGCCCCAGCATTTT; CDR3 protein: CAWSEGPTNQPQHF
J gene: TRBJ1-1; clone size: -; D gene: -; V gene: TRBV6-1; CDR3 length: 21; CDR3 DNA: TGTGCCAGCAGTGAAGCGGAGTCGGGGGGGCTATCTTATTTCATGAACACTGAAGCTTTCTTT; CDR3 protein: CASSEAESGGLSYFMNTEAFF
J gene: TRBJ1-2; clone size: -; D gene: -; V gene: TRBV30; CDR3 length: 13; CDR3 DNA: TGTGCCTGGAGTTCCCGGGGCGGGTATGGCTACACCTTC; CDR3 protein: CAWSSRGGYGYTF
J gene: TRBJ2-3; clone size: -; D gene: TRBD2; V gene: TRBV10-3; CDR3 length: 17; CDR3 DNA: TGTGCCATCAGTGAGTTCGGACTAGCGGCTAGCACAGATACGCAGTATTTT; CDR3 protein: CAISEFGLAASTDTQYF
J gene: TRBJ2-2; clone size: -; D gene: TRBD1; V gene: TRBV30; CDR3 length: 15; CDR3 DNA: TGTGCCTGGCAAGAGGGGACAGTGAACACCGGGGAGCTGTTTTTT; CDR3 protein: CAWQEGTVNTGELFF
J gene: TRBJ1-1; clone size: -; D gene: -; V gene: TRBV28; CDR3 length: 17; CDR3 DNA: TGTGCCAGCAGTTTATCGCCAGGGGAGGTGATGAACACTGAAGCTTTCTTT; CDR3 protein: CASSLSPGEVMNTEAFF
J gene: TRBJ2-1; clone size: -; D gene: TRBD2; V gene: TRBV30; CDR3 length: 15; CDR3 DNA: TGTGCCTGGAGTCCTCCGGGACTAGCGGCAAATGAGCAGTTCTTC; CDR3 protein: CAWSPPGLAANEQFF
J gene: TRBJ2-4; clone size: -; D gene: TRBD2; V gene: TRBV6-1; CDR3 length: 16; CDR3 DNA: TGTGCCAGCAGTGAAAAAGTCGGGAGGATGGAAAACATTCAGTACTTC; CDR3 protein: CASSEKVGRMENIQYF
J gene: TRBJ2-3; clone size: -; D gene: -; V gene: TRBV9; CDR3 length: 15; CDR3 DNA: TGTGCCAGCAGCGCCGGGGGCCCTCGCACAGATACGCAGTATTTT; CDR3 protein: CASSAGGPRTDTQYF
J gene: TRBJ1-2; clone size: -; D gene: -; V gene: TRBV4-1; CDR3 length: 15; CDR3 DNA: TGCGCCAGCAGCCAAGGGGGGGTCATTAACTATGGCTACACCTTC; CDR3 protein: CASSQGGVINYGYTF
J gene: TRBJ1-2; clone size: -; D gene: -; V gene: TRBV20-1; CDR3 length: 11; CDR3 DNA: TGCAGTGCTAGTCCGGGGTATGGCTACACCTTC; CDR3 protein: CSASPGYGYTF
J gene: TRBJ1-2; clone size: -; D gene: -; V gene: TRBV7-9; CDR3 length: 13; CDR3 DNA: TGTGCCAGCAGCTTAGGGGTTAACTATGGCTACACCTTC; CDR3 protein: CASSLGVNYGYTF
J gene: TRBJ1-6; clone size: -; D gene: -; V gene: TRBV28; CDR3 length: 15; CDR3 DNA: TGTGCCAGCATACGCGGTCACTCCTATAATTCACCCCTCCACTTT; CDR3 protein: CASIRGHSYNSPLHF
J gene: TRBJ1-5; clone size: -; D gene: -; V gene: TRBV28; CDR3 length: 15; CDR3 DNA: TGTGCCAGCAGTTTAGGGCAGGGTTTTCGCCAGCCCCAGCATTTT; CDR3 protein: CASSLGQGFRQPQHF
J gene: TRBJ2-1; clone size: -; D gene: -; V gene: TRBV4-2; CDR3 length: 17; CDR3 DNA: TGTGCCAGCAGCCAAGATCCCCCGCTAGCCGAGAATGCTGAGCAGTTCTTC; CDR3 protein: CASSQDPPLAENAEQFF
J gene: TRBJ1-2; clone size: few; D gene: -; V gene: TRBV6-6; CDR3 length: 14; CDR3 DNA: TGTGCCAGCAGTTACTCGGGTTCTGCTTATGGCTACACCTTC; CDR3 protein: CASSYSGSAYGYTF
J gene: TRBJ2-3; clone size: -; D gene: TRBD2; V gene: TRBV10-3; CDR3 length: 16; CDR3 DNA: TGTGCCATCAGTGAGTCGAGCGGGAGGCCCGCAGATACGCAGTATTTT; CDR3 protein: CAISESSGRPADTQYF
J gene: TRBJ1-2; clone size: -; D gene: TRBD1; V gene: TRBV4-3; CDR3 length: 15; CDR3 DNA: TGCGCCAGCAGCCCCGGACAGGGGGCTTCGAAGGGCTACACCTTC; CDR3 protein: CASSPGQGASKGYTF
J gene: TRBJ1-1; clone size: -; D gene: -; V gene: TRBV6-5; CDR3 length: 15; CDR3 DNA: TGTGCCAGCAGTTACCTGAGGGGGGCTCCGTTCGGGGCTTTCTTT; CDR3 protein: CASSYLRGAPFGAFF
J gene: TRBJ1-1; clone size: -; D gene: -; V gene: TRBV6-5; CDR3 length: 14; CDR3 DNA: TGTGCCAGCAGTTACTCCGCGGGGGGCACTGAAGCTTTCTTT; CDR3 protein: CASSYSAGGTEAFF
J gene: TRBJ2-3; clone size: -; D gene: -; V gene: TRBV5-4; CDR3 length: 12; CDR3 DNA: TGTGCCAGCAGCTTGTACACAGATACGCAGTATTTT; CDR3 protein: CASSLYTDTQYF
J gene: TRBJ2-1; clone size: -; D gene: -; V gene: TRBV27; CDR3 length: 14; CDR3 DNA: TGTGCCAGCAGTTTGGGGGTTATAGGCAATGAGCAGTTCTTC; CDR3 protein: CASSLGVIGNEQFF
J gene: TRBJ2-3; clone size: -; D gene: -; V gene: TRBV30; CDR3 length: 13; CDR3 DNA: TGTGCCTGGGGACGGACCGGTGCAGATACGCAGTATTTT; CDR3 protein: CAWGRTGADTQYF
J gene: TRBJ2-3; clone size: -; D gene: -; V gene: TRBV4-1; CDR3 length: 16; CDR3 DNA: TGCGCCAGCAGCCGAGAGAGGGGCCCTAAGAGGGATACGCAGTATTTT; CDR3 protein: CASSRERGPKRDTQYF
J gene: TRBJ1-5; clone size: -; D gene: -; V gene: TRBV28; CDR3 length: 14; CDR3 DNA: TGTGCCAGCAGTTTTGTGGGGAGCAATCAGCCCCAGCATTTT; CDR3 protein: CASSFVGSNQPQHF
J gene: TRBJ2-3; clone size: -; D gene: -; V gene: TRBV4-1; CDR3 length: 13; CDR3 DNA: TGCGCCAGCAGTCCCGTTGGGGCAGATACGCAGTATTTT; CDR3 protein: CASSPVGADTQYF
J gene: TRBJ2-2; clone size: -; D gene: TRBD1; V gene: TRBV15; CDR3 length: 16; CDR3 DNA: TGTGCCACCAGCATGGGACAGGGTTGGGACACCGGGGAGCTGTTTTTT; CDR3 protein: CATSMGQGWDTGELFF
J gene: TRBJ1-4; clone size: -; D gene: -; V gene: TRBV4-3; CDR3 length: 15; CDR3 DNA: TGCGCCAGCAGCCTAGCTAGGGAGCCTAATGAAAAACTGTTTTTT; CDR3 protein: CASSLAREPNEKLFF
J gene: TRBJ2-1; clone size: once; D gene: TRBD2; V gene: TRBV6-5; CDR3 length: 14; CDR3 DNA: TGTGCCAGCAGTTTCGGACTAGCTTTGGATGAGCAGTTCTTC; CDR3 protein: CASSFGLALDEQFF
J gene: TRBJ2-1; clone size: -; D gene: TRBD2; V gene: TRBV12-5; CDR3 length: 15; CDR3 DNA: TGTGCTAGTGGTTCCGTGGCGGGAGGTGACAATGAGCAGTTCTTC; CDR3 protein: CASGSVAGGDNEQFF
J gene: TRBJ1-1; clone size: -; D gene: -; V gene: TRBV19; CDR3 length: 14; CDR3 DNA: TGTGCCAGTAGTATTTGGGGGCCGGGCACTGAAGCTTTCTTT; CDR3 protein: CASSIWGPGTEAFF
J gene: TRBJ1-5; clone size: -; D gene: -; V gene: TRBV6-5; CDR3 length: 13; CDR3 DNA: TGTGCCAGAGGAGAACAGGGAAATCAGCCCCAGCATTTT; CDR3 protein: CARGEQGNQPQHF
J gene: TRBJ1-5; clone size: -; D gene: -; V gene: TRBV6-1; CDR3 length: 14; CDR3 DNA: TGTGCCAGCAGTCACAGGGTTAGCAATCAGCCCCAGCATTTT; CDR3 protein: CASSHRVSNQPQHF
J gene: TRBJ1-1; clone size: once; D gene: TRBD1; V gene: TRBV19; CDR3 length: 14; CDR3 DNA: TGTGCCAGTAGGACAGGGGCGAGGAGCACTGAAGCTTTCTTT; CDR3 protein: CASRTGARSTEAFF
J gene: TRBJ2-5; clone size: once; D gene: -; V gene: TRBV6-7; CDR3 length: 15; CDR3 DNA: TGTGCCAGCAGCAGAAATCGGGCGGGGAGAGAGACCCAGTACTTC; CDR3 protein: CASSRNRAGRETQYF
J gene: TRBJ2-7; clone size: -; D gene: -; V gene: TRBV4-2; CDR3 length: 13; CDR3 DNA: TGTGCCAGCAGCCAAGAGAAGAACTACGAGCAGTACTTC; CDR3 protein: CASSQEKNYEQYF
J gene: TRBJ2-1; clone size: -; D gene: -; V gene: TRBV4-3; CDR3 length: 14; CDR3 DNA: TGCGCCAGCAGCCAAGGGTCCCCAGGGAATGAGCAGTTCTTC; CDR3 protein: CASSQGSPGNEQFF
J gene: TRBJ2-1; clone size: -; D gene: TRBD2; V gene: TRBV7-3; CDR3 length: 16; CDR3 DNA: TGTGCCAGCAGCTTTGTTTTTTCTAGCGGGACCTATGAGCAGTTCTTC; CDR3 protein: CASSFVFSSGTYEQFF
J gene: TRBJ2-7; clone size: -; D gene: -; V gene: TRBV28; CDR3 length: 14; CDR3 DNA: TGTGCCAGCAGTTTCCCGCTGGACTGGTACGAGCAGTACTTC; CDR3 protein: CASSFPLDWYEQYF
J gene: TRBJ1-5; clone size: -; D gene: -; V gene: TRBV12-5; CDR3 length: 14; CDR3 DNA: TGTGCTAGTGGCCCGGGCCCCATTAATCAGCCCCAGCATTTT; CDR3 protein: CASGPGPINQPQHF
J gene: TRBJ1-5; clone size: once; D gene: -; V gene: TRBV28; CDR3 length: 15; CDR3 DNA: TGTGCCAGCAGTTCGGTGGCGGGTGGCAATCAGCCCCAGCATTTT; CDR3 protein: CASSSVAGGNQPQHF